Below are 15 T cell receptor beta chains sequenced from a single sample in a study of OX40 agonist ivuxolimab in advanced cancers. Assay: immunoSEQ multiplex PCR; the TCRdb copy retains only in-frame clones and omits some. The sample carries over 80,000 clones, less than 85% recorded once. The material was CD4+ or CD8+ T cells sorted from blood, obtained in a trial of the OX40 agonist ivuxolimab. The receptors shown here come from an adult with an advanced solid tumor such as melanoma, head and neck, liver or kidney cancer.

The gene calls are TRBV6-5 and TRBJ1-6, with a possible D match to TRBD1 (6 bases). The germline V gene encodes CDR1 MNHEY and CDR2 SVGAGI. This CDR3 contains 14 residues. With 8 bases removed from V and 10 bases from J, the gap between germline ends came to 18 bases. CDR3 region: CASSTGGGHSPLHF. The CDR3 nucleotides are TGTGCCAGCTCAACTGGGGGGGGGCACTCACCCCTCCACTTT.

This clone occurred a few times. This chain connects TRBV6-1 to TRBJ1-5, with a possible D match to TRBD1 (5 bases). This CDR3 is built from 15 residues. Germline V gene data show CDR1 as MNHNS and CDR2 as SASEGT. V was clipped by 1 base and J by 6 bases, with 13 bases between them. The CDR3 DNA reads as TGTGCCAGCAGTGAAGAAGATTCGGGGGGTCAGCCCCAGCATTTT. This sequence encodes CASSEEDSGGQPQHF.

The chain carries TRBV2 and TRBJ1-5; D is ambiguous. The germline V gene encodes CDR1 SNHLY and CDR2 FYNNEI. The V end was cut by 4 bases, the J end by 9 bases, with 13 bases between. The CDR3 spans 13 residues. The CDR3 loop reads CASSVADLAPQHF. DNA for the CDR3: TGTGCCAGCAGTGTGGCGGACCTTGCGCCCCAGCATTTT.

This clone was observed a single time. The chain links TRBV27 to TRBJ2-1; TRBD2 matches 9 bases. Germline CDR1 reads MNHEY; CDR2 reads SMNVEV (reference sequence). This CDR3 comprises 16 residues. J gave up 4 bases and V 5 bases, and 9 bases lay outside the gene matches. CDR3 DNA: TGTGCCAGCAGTGGGACGAGCGGGAGGTGGTACAATGAGCAGTTCTTC. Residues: CASSGTSGRWYNEQFF.

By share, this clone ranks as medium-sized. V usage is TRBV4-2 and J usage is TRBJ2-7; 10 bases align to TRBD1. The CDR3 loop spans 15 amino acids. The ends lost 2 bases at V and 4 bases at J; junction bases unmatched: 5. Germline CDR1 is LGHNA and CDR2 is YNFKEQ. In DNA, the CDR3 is TGTGCCAGCAGCCAAATGGGGACAGGGGAGTACGAGCAGTACTTC. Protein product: CASSQMGTGEYEQYF.

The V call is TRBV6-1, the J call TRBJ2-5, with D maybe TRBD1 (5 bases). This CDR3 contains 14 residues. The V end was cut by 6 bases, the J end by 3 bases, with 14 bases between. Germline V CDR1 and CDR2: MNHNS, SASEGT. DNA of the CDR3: TGTGCCAGCAGGGTCCCGAAACAGGAAGAGACCCAGTACTTC. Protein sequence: CASRVPKQEETQYF.

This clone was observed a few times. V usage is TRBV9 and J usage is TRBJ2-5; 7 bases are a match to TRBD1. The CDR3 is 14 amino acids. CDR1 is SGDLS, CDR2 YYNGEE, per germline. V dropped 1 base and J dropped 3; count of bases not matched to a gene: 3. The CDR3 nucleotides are TGTGCCAGCAGCGTAACTGGGACAGAAGAGACCCAGTACTTC. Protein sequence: CASSVTGTEETQYF.

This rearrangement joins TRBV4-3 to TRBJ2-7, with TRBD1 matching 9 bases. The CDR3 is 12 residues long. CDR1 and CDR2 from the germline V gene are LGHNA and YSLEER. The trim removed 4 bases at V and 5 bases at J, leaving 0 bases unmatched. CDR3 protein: CASSRQGDEQYF. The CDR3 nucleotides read TGCGCCAGCAGCCGACAGGGGGACGAGCAGTACTTC.

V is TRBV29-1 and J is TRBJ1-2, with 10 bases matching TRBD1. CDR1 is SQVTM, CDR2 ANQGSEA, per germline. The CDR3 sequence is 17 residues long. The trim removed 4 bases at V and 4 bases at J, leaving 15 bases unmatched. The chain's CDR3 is CSVGGNHPGQGTYGYTF. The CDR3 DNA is TGCAGCGTTGGAGGGAACCATCCGGGACAGGGGACCTATGGCTACACCTTC.

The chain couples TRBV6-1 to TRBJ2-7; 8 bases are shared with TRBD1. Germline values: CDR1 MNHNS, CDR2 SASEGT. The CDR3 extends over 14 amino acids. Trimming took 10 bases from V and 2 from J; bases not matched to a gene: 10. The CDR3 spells CAIGPTGATYEQYF. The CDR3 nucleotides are TGTGCCATCGGGCCGACAGGGGCTACCTACGAGCAGTACTTC.

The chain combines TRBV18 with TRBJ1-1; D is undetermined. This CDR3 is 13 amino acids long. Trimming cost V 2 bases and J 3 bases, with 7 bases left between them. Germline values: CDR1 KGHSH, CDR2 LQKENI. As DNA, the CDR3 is TGTGCCAGCTCACCAGGGAGGGACACTGAAGCTTTCTTT. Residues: CASSPGRDTEAFF.

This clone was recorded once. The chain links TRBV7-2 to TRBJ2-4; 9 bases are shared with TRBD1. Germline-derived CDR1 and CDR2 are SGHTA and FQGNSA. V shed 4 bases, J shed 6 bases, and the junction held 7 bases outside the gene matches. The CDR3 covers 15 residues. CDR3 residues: CASSSAPGQGNIQYF. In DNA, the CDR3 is TGTGCCAGCAGCTCAGCCCCGGGACAGGGAAACATTCAGTACTTC.

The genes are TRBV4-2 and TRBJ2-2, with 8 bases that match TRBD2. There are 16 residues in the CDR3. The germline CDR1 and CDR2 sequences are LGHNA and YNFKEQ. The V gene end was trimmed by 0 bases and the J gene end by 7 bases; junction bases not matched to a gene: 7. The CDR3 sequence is CASSQDFSGKGGELFF. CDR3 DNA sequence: TGTGCCAGCAGCCAAGATTTTAGCGGGAAGGGCGGGGAGCTGTTTTTT.

CDR3 DNA: TGTGCCAGCGACCGGGGCTCGAGAAACACTGAAGCTTTCTTT. It codes for CASDRGSRNTEAFF. This rearrangement joins TRBV2 to TRBJ1-1, with D possibly being TRBD1 (5 bases). Germline V gives CDR1 SNHLY, CDR2 FYNNEI. This CDR3 is 14 amino acids long. V lost 8 bases and J 2 bases, leaving 15 bases between the germline ends.

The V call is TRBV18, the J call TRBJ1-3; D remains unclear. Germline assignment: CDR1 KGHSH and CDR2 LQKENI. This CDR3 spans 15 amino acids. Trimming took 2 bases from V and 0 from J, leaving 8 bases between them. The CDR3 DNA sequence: TGTGCCAGCTCACCAACGACCGCCTCTGGAAACACCATATATTTT. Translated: CASSPTTASGNTIYF.